These 22 T cell receptor beta chains were all obtained from the same sample, sequenced in a study of somatic mutations in cytotoxic T cells in rheumatoid arthritis. TCRdb keeps only in-frame clones here, not all; method: immunoSEQ multiplex PCR. The profile shows about 17,000 clones, 70% to 85% of them singletons. Source material: CD8+ T cells sorted from blood. These receptors were collected from an adult with rheumatoid arthritis.

The V call is TRBV6-5, the J call TRBJ2-7; TRBD2 matches at 13 bases. The germline V gene encodes CDR1 MNHEY and CDR2 SVGAGI. The CDR3 extends over 16 amino acids. V shed 0 bases and J 3 bases; nucleotides not matched to a gene: 2. CDR3 coding DNA: TGTGCCAGCAGTTACTCGGGACTAGCGGGGAGCTACGAGCAGTACTTC. This sequence encodes CASSYSGLAGSYEQYF.

The chain joins TRBV28 to TRBJ1-5; weak D call: TRBD1 (6 bases). V was cut by 6 bases and J by 7 bases, with 19 bases left in between. This CDR3 is built from 15 residues. Germline V CDR1 and CDR2: MDHEN, SYDVKM. CDR3 region: CASSRGLGSGQPQHF. In DNA form, the CDR3 reads TGTGCCAGCAGCAGGGGATTGGGTTCCGGGCAGCCCCAGCATTTT.

The chain combines TRBV27 with TRBJ1-1; weak D call: TRBD1 (6 bases). Germline V lookup: CDR1 MNHEY, CDR2 SMNVEV (reference sequence). This CDR3 spans 12 amino acids. V lost 5 bases to trimming and J lost 5 bases, with 9 bases between them. CDR3 sequence (DNA): TGTGCCAGCAGTACACAGGGTACTGAAGCTTTCTTT. It yields the protein CASSTQGTEAFF.

Comment on this clone: The junction departs from the called germline gene at one end, perhaps through a read error. The chain employs TRBV7-6 and TRBJ2-1; 11 nucleotides line up with TRBD2. In germline, CDR1 is SGHVS, CDR2 FNYEAQ. The CDR3 has 16 amino acids. The CDR3 DNA follows: TGTGCCAGCAGCCTAGCGGGAGGCCTTTCCTACAATGAGCAGTTCTTC. Its protein is CASSLAGGLSYNEQFF.

The chain couples TRBV23-1 to TRBJ2-2; 10 nucleotides align to TRBD2. TRBV23-1 is labeled an ORF, and its function is uncertain. This CDR3 contains 18 residues. Losses at the gene ends were 0 bases for V and 5 bases for J; bases not matched to a gene: 9. Written as DNA, the CDR3 is TGCGCCAGCAGTCAATCGGTGAGCGGGGGGGTTGCGACCGGGGAGCTGTTTTTT. It translates to CASSQSVSGGVATGELFF.

This sequence joins TRBV29-1 and TRBJ2-2, with D tentatively TRBD1 or TRBD2 (5 bases each). The V and J ends lost 5 bases and 7 bases respectively, with 11 bases between them. Germline-derived CDR1 and CDR2 are SQVTM and ANQGSEA. This CDR3 has 12 residues. This CDR3 reads CSVRWGIGELFF. The CDR3 DNA reads as TGCAGCGTTCGGTGGGGGATCGGGGAGCTGTTTTTT.

This clone was counted once. Here the CDR3 reads CAIRGGDNEKLFF. The CDR3 DNA reads as TGTGCCATCAGGGGGGGGGATAATGAAAAACTGTTTTTT. The V and J genes are TRBV10-3 and TRBJ1-4; D possibly corresponds to TRBD1 (5 bases). The length of the CDR3 is 13 residues. In germline, CDR1 is ENHRY, CDR2 SYGVKD. V was pared by 6 bases and J by 4 bases, with 9 bases between.

The V and J genes are TRBV2 and TRBJ2-7; D call uncertain. Germline-derived CDR1 and CDR2 are SNHLY and FYNNEI. With 3 bases removed from V and 2 bases from J, the gap between germline ends came to 11 bases. The CDR3 is 14 residues long. The chain's CDR3 is CASSEIGSTYEQYF. Here the CDR3 DNA reads TGTGCCAGCAGTGAGATTGGCTCCACCTACGAGCAGTACTTC.

J is TRBJ2-1 and V is TRBV29-1, with 8 nucleotides matching TRBD1. The CDR3 runs 12 residues. V lost 3 bases to trimming and J lost 8 bases; unmatched junction nucleotides: 3. Germline-derived CDR1 and CDR2 are SQVTM and ANQGSEA. CDR3 residues: CSVEQGAYEQFF. The CDR3 DNA is TGCAGCGTTGAGCAGGGGGCCTATGAGCAGTTCTTC.

This clone has just a few counts. A much larger clone sits a single nucleotide away, making a read error possible. This CDR3 is CASSYGGDGYTF. In DNA form, the CDR3 reads TGTGCCAGCAGTTACGGGGGTGACGGCTACACCTTC. The V and J genes are TRBV27 and TRBJ1-2; maybe TRBD1 (5 bases). Germline values: CDR1 MNHEY, CDR2 SMNVEV (reference sequence). V was clipped by 4 bases and J by 8 bases, with 11 bases between them. The CDR3 totals 12 residues.

This clone has a handful of counts. This chain uses TRBV27 with TRBJ2-1, with 7 positions matching TRBD1. The germline V gene has CDR1 MNHEY and CDR2 SMNVEV (reference sequence). The V and J ends lost 3 bases and 7 bases, in that order; junction bases with no gene match: 3. The CDR3 is 13 amino acids. CDR3 residues: CASSLLQGNEQFF. The CDR3 coding sequence is TGTGCCAGCAGTTTGCTACAGGGGAATGAGCAGTTCTTC.

This clone is a singleton in its sample. The genes are TRBV15 and TRBJ1-1; no definite D call. Trimming cost V 1 base and J 0 bases, with 12 bases left between them. Germline lookup yields CDR1 LNHNV and CDR2 YYDKDF (reference sequence). CDR3 size: 16 residues. CDR3 region: CATSRGTALMNTEAFF. The CDR3 nucleotides are TGTGCCACCAGCAGAGGTACAGCCCTGATGAACACTGAAGCTTTCTTT.

V gene TRBV13 combines with J gene TRBJ2-1; perhaps TRBD2 as D (6 bases). The V end lost 4 bases, the J end lost 3 bases, and 16 bases lay between the germline ends. CDR3 size: 16 residues. Germline-derived CDR1 and CDR2 are PRHDT and FYEKMQ (reference sequence). The DNA for the CDR3 is TGTGCCAGCAGCTCCCCTGACGGGAGTAACTACAATGAGCAGTTCTTC. It codes for CASSSPDGSNYNEQFF.

The chain recombines TRBV7-6 with TRBJ2-3; tentative D call: TRBD2 (6 bases). There are 15 residues in the CDR3. Looked up from germline, CDR1 is SGHVS and CDR2 is FNYEAQ. Trimming shortened V by 0 bases and J by 2 bases, and 9 bases separated the two germline ends. The CDR3 loop reads CASSLAGGATDTQYF. Written as DNA, the CDR3 is TGTGCCAGCAGCTTAGCGGGAGGAGCCACAGATACGCAGTATTTT.

V gene TRBV5-4 combines with J gene TRBJ1-2, with 7 positions matching TRBD1. Germline V lookup: CDR1 SGHNT, CDR2 YYREEE (reference sequence). This CDR3 contains 15 residues. The V gene end was trimmed by 4 bases and the J gene end by 4 bases; junction bases not matched to a gene: 10. The CDR3 is CASSVDRTTLYGYTF. For the CDR3, the DNA is TGTGCCAGCAGCGTGGACAGGACGACCCTCTATGGCTACACCTTC.

The V gene is TRBV19, the J gene TRBJ1-3; weak D call: TRBD1 (5 bases). The length of the CDR3 is 15 residues. The germline V gene has CDR1 LNHDA and CDR2 SQIVND (reference sequence). Between the trimmed V and J ends, which lost 8 bases and 2 bases, there was a span of 16 bases. CDR3 nucleotide sequence: TGTGCCAGTCGGGACCAACGGGACCCTGGAAACACCATATATTTT. Protein sequence: CASRDQRDPGNTIYF.

The chain combines TRBV7-9 with TRBJ1-6, with D unclear. Trimming removed 5 bases from V and 7 bases from J, with 12 bases in between. CDR3 length: 14 amino acids. Germline lookup yields CDR1 SEHNR and CDR2 FQNEAQ (reference sequence). The CDR3 nucleotides are TGTGCCAGCAGCATCGGCTTCACCAATTCACCCCTCCACTTT. It codes for CASSIGFTNSPLHF.

This clone was picked up a small number of times. The chain carries TRBV7-6 and TRBJ1-1, with D uncertain. The germline V gene has CDR1 SGHVS and CDR2 FNYEAQ. The CDR3 is made up of 14 amino acids. Trimming shortened V by 1 base and J by 7 bases, and 13 bases separated the two germline ends. The CDR3 spells CASSLGLDPYEAFF. In DNA form, the CDR3 reads TGTGCCAGCAGCTTAGGGTTGGACCCATATGAAGCTTTCTTT.

This chain uses TRBV4-2 with TRBJ2-5, with TRBD1 matching 8 bases. The CDR3 is 15 amino acids. Germline CDR1 LGHNA, CDR2 YNFKEQ. J lost 4 bases, V lost 1 base, and 5 bases had no gene match. CDR3 DNA: TGTGCCAGCAGCCAAGGTACAGGGGGGCGAGAGACCCAGTACTTC. Protein: CASSQGTGGRETQYF.

The chain combines TRBV6-6 with TRBJ1-5; D is undetermined. V lost 6 bases and J 2 bases, leaving 11 bases between the germline ends. CDR1 and CDR2 (germline): MNHNY, SVGAGI (reference sequence). This CDR3 comprises 14 residues. The CDR3 bases are TGTGCCAGCAGGACCACAGCCGGCAATCAGCCCCAGCATTTT. This codes for CASRTTAGNQPQHF.

The genes are TRBV29-1 and TRBJ2-7; 13 bases are a match to TRBD2. Germline CDR1 SQVTM, CDR2 ANQGSEA. This CDR3 contains 14 residues. With 6 bases clipped from V and 2 bases from J, the junction kept 4 bases outside the gene matches. The CDR3 DNA is TGCAGCGTCGTTGGGACTAGCGGGACCTACGAGCAGTACTTC. Encoded protein: CSVVGTSGTYEQYF.

The rearrangement joins TRBV27 to TRBJ1-2, with D tentatively TRBD1 (5 bases). Trimming took 5 bases from V and 2 from J, leaving 15 bases between them. The length of the CDR3 is 15 residues. Germline V lookup: CDR1 MNHEY, CDR2 SMNVEV (reference sequence). The CDR3, as DNA: TGTGCCAGCAGTCCGTGGACACCCGGGAACTATGGCTACACCTTC. This sequence encodes CASSPWTPGNYGYTF.